A single sample gave rise to the 8 T cell receptor beta chains below, sequenced in a study of T cells in women clearing cervical HPV infection. The assay was immunoSEQ multiplex PCR, and TCRdb's table has in-frame clones only and misses some. The sample table includes 25,000 to 35,000 clones. Material for sequencing was blood buffy coat. These receptor sequences come from a woman aged 18 to 69 with a cervical HPV16 infection that either progressed to CIN3+ or cleared (not recorded which).

Turning to this clone: The missing CDR3 end, 3 residues past where the read stops, is filled in from the germline J gene. V and J are TRBV11-3 and TRBJ2-2; unclear D gene. The CDR3 runs 15 residues. Germline loops: CDR1 SGHNT, CDR2 YENEEA. The DNA read from the CDR3 is TGTGCCAGCAGCTTTCGGATAGCAACTAATGAAAAG. Translation gives CASSFRIATNEK. The complete CDR3 reads CASSFRIATNEKLFF.

About this clone: An end of the junction does not agree with germline; a read error may underlie this. The missing CDR3 end, 3 residues past where the read stops, is filled in from the germline J gene. This chain uses TRBV6-2 or TRBV6-3 with TRBJ1-2, with D perhaps TRBD1 (6 bases). Germline values: CDR1 MNHEY, CDR2 SVGEGT. The CDR3 totals 14 residues. The covered CDR3 bases are TGTGCCAGCAGTTACGAGGGGGAGCCCTATAGC. This codes for CASSYEGEPYS. The entire CDR3 sequence reads CASSYEGEPYSYTF.

As regards this clone: With the read ending 3 residues before the CDR3 end, the germline J gene is used to fill in that end. V usage is TRBV11-1 and J usage is TRBJ1-2; TRBD1 agrees at 7 bases. CDR1 and CDR2 (germline): SGHAT, FQDESV (reference sequence). Trimming at V came to 5 bases and at J to 4 bases, leaving 4 bases not matched to a gene. The CDR3 extends over 13 amino acids. The CDR3 bases that were read are TGTGCCAGCAGCCCGGGACAGCTCTATGGC. Translating gives CASSPGQLYG. Given in full, the CDR3 is CASSPGQLYGYTF.

The sequenced CDR3 bases are TGTGCCAGCAGCGCGGGGCCGGGGGCTAACTATGGC. The encoded protein is CASSAGPGANYG. The complete CDR3 sequence is CASSAGPGANYGYTF. This chain joins TRBV5-5 and TRBJ1-2, with D perhaps matching TRBD1 (5 bases). The read falls 3 residues short of the CDR3 end, and the missing part is taken from the germline J gene. Germline V gene data show CDR1 as SGHKS and CDR2 as YYEKEE (reference sequence). This CDR3 region has 15 residues. V dropped 4 bases and J dropped 0 bases, with 13 bases sitting between them. Filled out from reference TRBV5-5 and TRBJ1-2, the complete variable domain reads DAGVTQSPTHLIKTRGQQVTLRCSPISGHKSVSWYQQVLGQGPQFIFQYYEKEERGRGNFPDRFSARQFPNYSSELNVNALLLGDSALYLCASSAGPGANYGYTFGSGTRLTVV.

Details on this clone: The read ends 3 residues early relative to the CDR3; the germline J gene fills the gap. The chain combines TRBV19 with TRBJ1-5; no clear D. CDR1 is LNHDA and CDR2 is SQIVND in the germline V gene (reference sequence). This CDR3 comprises 15 residues. The germline V and J ends were trimmed by 2 bases and 6 bases, with 14 bases remaining between them. The CDR3 loop is CASSINEGTGQPQHF. The part of the CDR3 DNA that was read is TGTGCCAGTAGTATAAACGAGGGCACCGGTCAGCCC.

A note on this clone: The read halts 3 residues ahead of the CDR3 end, with the missing end drawn from the germline J gene. The gene calls are TRBV20-1 and TRBJ2-2; TRBD1 matches at 8 bases. The CDR3 is 15 residues long. V lost 1 base and J lost 7; bases outside the gene matches: 8. Germline values: CDR1 DFQATT, CDR2 SNEGSKA (reference sequence). CDR3 DNA, as far as it was read: TGCAGTGCTAGAGTGCCCACGGACAGGGACGGGGAG. It yields the protein CSARVPTDRDGE. The whole CDR3 sequence is CSARVPTDRDGELFF.

A remark on this clone: The read is 3 residues too short to cover the CDR3 end, so that end is filled in from the germline J gene. This sample also contains other DNA sequences that code for the same CDR3. The chain is built from TRBV6-4 and TRBJ2-7; 9 nucleotides match TRBD1. Germline-derived CDR1 and CDR2 are MRHNA and SNTAGT. CDR3 length: 13 residues. Losses at the gene ends were 6 bases for V and 4 bases for J; bases not matched to a gene: 4. The DNA read from the CDR3 is TGTGCCAGCAGCGCGACAGGGGGATACGAG. This codes for CASSATGGYE. The full CDR3 reads CASSATGGYEQYF.

Concerning this clone: The read stops 3 residues short of the end of the CDR3; the missing end is completed from the germline J gene. J is TRBJ2-3 and V is TRBV5-6; TRBD1 might be the D (5 bases). Germline lookup yields CDR1 SGHDT and CDR2 YYEEEE. This CDR3 is built from 13 residues. With 4 bases removed from V and 1 base from J, the gap between germline ends came to 7 bases. The CDR3 sequence is CASSQGGTDTQYF. The CDR3 bases that were read are TGTGCCAGCAGCCAGGGTGGCACAGATACG.